The 11 T cell receptor beta chains reported below all come from one sample, sequenced in a study of beta chain features in type 1 diabetes. Study observations and caveats: People with Type 1 diabetes carried modestly yet significantly shorter TCRB CDR3s in all four CD4+ subsets.

All of the isolated RNA was reverse transcribed, so expressed TCRB transcripts were sequenced. Sequencing was performed with immunoSEQ multiplex PCR; in TCRdb, only in-frame clones are kept and a portion is missing. This sample has 500,000 to 800,000 clones, with 12% found just once. No antigens are known for them. The sequencing sample was made of naive CD4+ T cells from blood. The receptor set was obtained from a man aged 25-45 years with type 1 diabetes.

The gene calls are TRBV25-1 and TRBJ2-7, with D maybe TRBD2 (5 bases). Germline V lookup: CDR1 MGHDK, CDR2 SYGVNS. V lost 4 bases and J lost 0, with 16 bases in between. CDR3 length equals 16 residues. CDR3 sequence reads: CASSGFTGFHSYEQYF. The CDR3 nucleotides read TGTGCCAGCAGTGGCTTTACGGGGTTTCACTCCTACGAGCAGTACTTC.

J is TRBJ2-3 and V is TRBV5-4; 12 bases are a match to TRBD2. CDR1 is SGHNT and CDR2 is YYREEE in the germline V gene (reference sequence). This CDR3 has 16 amino acids. J was trimmed by 3 bases and V by 4 bases; bases with no gene match: 6. The CDR3 DNA follows: TGTGCCAGCAGCACCTCTAGCGGGGGGGCTACAGATACGCAGTATTTT. It yields the protein CASSTSSGGATDTQYF.

This clone was found a few times. This chain joins TRBV28 and TRBJ1-1; D possibly corresponds to TRBD1 (5 bases). In germline, CDR1 is MDHEN, CDR2 SYDVKM. The length of the CDR3 is 14 residues. V was clipped by 3 bases and J by 11 bases, with 19 bases between them. The CDR3 is CASSLQTSGTWAFF. Written as DNA, the CDR3 is TGTGCCAGCAGTTTGCAAACCTCCGGGACGTGGGCTTTCTTT.

The chain combines TRBV4-3 with TRBJ1-2; TRBD1 is a possible D gene (6 bases). V was cut by 1 base and J by 1 base, with 10 bases left in between. This CDR3 region has 15 residues. Looked up from germline, CDR1 is LGHNA and CDR2 is YSLEER. The CDR3: CASSQGGGFNYGYTF. CDR3 DNA: TGCGCCAGCAGCCAAGGAGGGGGATTTAACTATGGCTACACCTTC.

This clone showed up just a few times. The chain combines TRBV6-5 with TRBJ2-7; 8 bases agree with TRBD1. CDR1 is MNHEY and CDR2 is SVGAGI in the germline V gene. The CDR3 runs to 15 residues. Losses at the gene ends were 5 bases for V and 3 bases for J; bases not matched to a gene: 9. CDR3 sequence reads: CASSARTGNFYEQYF. CDR3 bases: TGTGCCAGCAGTGCCCGGACAGGGAACTTCTACGAGCAGTACTTC.

This clone was observed a few times. This rearrangement joins TRBV29-1 to TRBJ1-2; D not certain. CDR1 and CDR2 (germline): SQVTM, ANQGSEA. This CDR3 has 13 residues. Between the trimmed V and J ends, which lost 5 bases and 3 bases, there was a span of 13 bases. CDR3 nucleotides: TGCAGCGTTAAGGGAGTGGCGGACTATGGCTACACCTTC. It encodes CSVKGVADYGYTF. The full variable domain, in which reference TRBV29-1 and TRBJ1-2 provide the parts outside the CDR3, is SAVISQKPSRDICQRGTSLTIQCQVDSQVTMMFWYRQQPGQSLTLIATANQGSEATYESGFVIDKFPISRPNLTFSTLTVSNMSPEDSSIYLCSVKGVADYGYTFGSGTRLTVV.

V is TRBV5-1 and J is TRBJ2-7, with 9 bases identical to TRBD2. The CDR3 is made up of 15 amino acids. With 1 base clipped from V and 4 bases from J, the junction kept 6 bases outside the gene matches. The germline V gene encodes CDR1 SGHRS and CDR2 YFSETQ. CDR3 loop: CASSLLTAGGYEQYF. Written as DNA, the CDR3 is TGCGCCAGCAGCTTGCTGACAGCGGGGGGTTACGAGCAGTACTTC.

This clone was seen only a few times. The V call is TRBV4-3, the J call TRBJ1-3; D call uncertain. Trimming took off 0 bases at V and 11 bases at J, with 11 bases between the two ends. The CDR3 is 13 residues long. The germline V gene has CDR1 LGHNA and CDR2 YSLEER. The CDR3 coding sequence is TGCGCCAGCAGCCAAGACCGAGACCGAGCCATATATTTT. It specifies CASSQDRDRAIYF.

The CDR3, as DNA: TGTGCCAGCAGCATTGAAAATGAGCAGTTCTTC. Amino acids: CASSIENEQFF. The chain combines TRBV11-1 with TRBJ2-1, with D uncertain. Germline V gene data show CDR1 as SGHAT and CDR2 as FQDESV (reference sequence). V dropped 5 bases and J dropped 7 bases, with 6 bases sitting between them. This CDR3 comprises 11 residues.

V usage is TRBV6-5 and J usage is TRBJ1-6, with 9 bases fitting TRBD1. The V gene's germline CDR1 is MNHEY and CDR2 SVGAGI. The CDR3 contains 15 residues. Trimming took 2 bases from V and 10 from J; bases not matched to a gene: 6. The CDR3 sequence is CASSYTDRGRSPLHF. CDR3 in DNA: TGTGCCAGCAGTTACACGGACAGGGGACGCTCACCCCTCCACTTT.

The rearrangement links TRBV7-9 to TRBJ2-1, with a possible D match to TRBD1 (6 bases). V gave up 5 bases and J gave up 1 base, with 9 bases separating them. From germline, CDR1 is SEHNR and CDR2 FQNEAQ (reference sequence). CDR3 size: 14 residues. CDR3 region: CASSTQGSYNEQFF. The CDR3 DNA reads TGTGCCAGCAGCACACAGGGTTCCTACAATGAGCAGTTCTTC.